This is a list of T cell receptor beta chains from one sample in a study of identical twins. In TCRdb, the 5' RACE reads were re-called with MiXCR into one record per CDR3 protein. The sample shows approximately 220,000 distinct CDR3 sequences, 7.5% of them seen only once. These data also formed part of another study, on yellow fever vaccine responses in identical twins.

Sequencing was carried out using memory (CD45RO+) T cells sorted from blood. These receptor sequences come from a woman in her late teens or twenties in good health. Each CDR3 is given with its conserved first and last residue. Fields, in order: J gene, V gene, D gene, clone size, CDR3 DNA, CDR3 protein. The D gene is left open where the match is weak. Clone size is given for some rows only: seen once, a few or many times, or a class if the clone is expanded.

>TRBJ2-7|TRBV20-1|NA|few
TGCAGTGCTAGAGATCGTACCGGGACCCCGAGCGAGCAGTACTTC
CSARDRTGTPSEQYF
>TRBJ2-7|TRBV18|NA|many
TGTGCCAGCTCACAGTTCAAGGGCTCCTACGAGCAGTACTTC
CASSQFKGSYEQYF
>TRBJ2-2|TRBV6-2/TRBV6-3|TRBD1|few
TGTGCCAGCAGTTACTCGGGGACAGGGGTCACCGGGGAGCTGTTTTTT
CASSYSGTGVTGELFF
>TRBJ2-3|TRBV14|TRBD1|few
TGTGCCAGCAGCTGGGGACAGCAACGCACAGATACGCAGTATTTT
CASSWGQQRTDTQYF
>TRBJ2-1|TRBV12-3/TRBV12-4|NA|many
TGTGCCAGCAGTTTATGGATGGCCAGTTCCTACAATGAGCAGTTCTTC
CASSLWMASSYNEQFF
>TRBJ2-1|TRBV4-3|TRBD2|many
TGCGCCAGCAGCTCCCGCCCGCTAGCGGACTCCTACAATGAGCAGTTCTTC
CASSSRPLADSYNEQFF
>TRBJ2-3|TRBV4-1|TRBD2|NA
TGCGCCAGCAGCCAAGGGGGGGGGAACACAGATACGCAGTATTTT
CASSQGGGNTDTQYF
>TRBJ2-7|TRBV13|NA|NA
TGTGCCAGCAGCTTAGGCCCCCGGGGCGAGCAGTACTTC
CASSLGPRGEQYF
>TRBJ2-3|TRBV6-2/TRBV6-3|NA|few
TGTGCCAGCAGTTACTTACAGAGGACAGATACGCAGTATTTT
CASSYLQRTDTQYF
>TRBJ1-2|TRBV12-3/TRBV12-4|NA|many
TGTGCCAGCAGTTTTAGTTATGGCTACACCTTC
CASSFSYGYTF
>TRBJ2-1|TRBV20-1|NA|NA
TGCAGTGCTAGAGTTGGGGGATTCTCCTACAATGAGCAGTTCTTC
CSARVGGFSYNEQFF
>TRBJ1-4|TRBV5-1|NA|many
TGCGCCAGCCGGAGGGGAGAATTAGCAACTAATGAAAAACTGTTTTTT
CASRRGELATNEKLFF
>TRBJ1-5|TRBV10-3|NA|many
TGTGCCATCAGTGAGGGACAGCTCAATCAGCCCCAGCATTTT
CAISEGQLNQPQHF
>TRBJ2-1|TRBV4-3|NA|NA
TGCGCCAGCAGCCCTGCGGAGGCGGGGAATGAGCAGTTCTTC
CASSPAEAGNEQFF
>TRBJ2-5|TRBV20-1|NA|many
TGCAGTGCTAGCCAGACAGTGGAGGAGTACTTC
CSASQTVEEYF
>TRBJ1-2|TRBV12-3/TRBV12-4|NA|many
TGTGCCAGCAGTTTGGGTAACTATGGCTACACCTTC
CASSLGNYGYTF
>TRBJ1-2|TRBV12-3/TRBV12-4|NA|few
TGTGCCAGCAACTTAAGGGGGGGCTATGGCTACACCTTC
CASNLRGGYGYTF
>TRBJ1-3|TRBV2|TRBD1|few
TGTGCCAGCAGTCGAAGGTGGGACAGCTCTGGAAACACCATATATTTT
CASSRRWDSSGNTIYF
>TRBJ2-5|TRBV2|TRBD1|many
TGTGCCAGCAGGCTCGACAGGGTACAAGAGACCCAGTACTTC
CASRLDRVQETQYF
>TRBJ2-3|TRBV6-5|NA|few
TGTGCCAGCAGTTACGACAGTAGCACAGATACGCAGTATTTT
CASSYDSSTDTQYF
>TRBJ2-7|TRBV21-1|NA|few
TGTGCCAGCAGCAAAGAACTAGCGGGAGGGGTCGACGAGCAGTACTTC
CASSKELAGGVDEQYF
>TRBJ2-4|TRBV28|NA|NA
TGTGCCAGCACCCCGGTTGGACTAGCCAAAAACATTCAGTACTTC
CASTPVGLAKNIQYF
>TRBJ1-1|TRBV29-1|TRBD1|many
TGCAGCGTAACAGGGGGCGCCTGGAACACTGAAGCTTTCTTT
CSVTGGAWNTEAFF
>TRBJ2-3|TRBV12-3/TRBV12-4|TRBD2|NA
TGTGCCTTCAGTGCTACCGGGACTAGCGGTTTTCCTAGCACAGATACGCAGTATTTT
CAFSATGTSGFPSTDTQYF
>TRBJ2-2|TRBV6-5|NA|NA
TGTGCCAGCAGTTACGGGGTTTATACCGGGGAGCTGTTTTTT
CASSYGVYTGELFF
>TRBJ2-7|TRBV6-1|NA|NA
TGTGCCAGCAGTCGGGACCAACTCGGAGAGCAGTACTTC
CASSRDQLGEQYF
>TRBJ2-2|TRBV5-1|TRBD2|many
TGCGCCAGCAGAGGACTAGCGGTGAACACCGGGGAGCTGTTTTTT
CASRGLAVNTGELFF
>TRBJ2-5|TRBV3-1|NA|many
TGTGCCAGCAGCCAAGATGGGAGCCTAGGGCAGGGGCAGAGGGAGACCCAGTACTTC
CASSQDGSLGQGQRETQYF
>TRBJ2-1|TRBV28|NA|few
TGTGCCAGCAGTTTATTTAAAAACAATGAGCAGTTCTTC
CASSLFKNNEQFF
>TRBJ2-7|TRBV3-1|TRBD1|NA
TGTGCCAGCAGCCAAGTCCCCGGGACAGTCGCCTACGAGCAGTACTTC
CASSQVPGTVAYEQYF
>TRBJ1-1|TRBV12-3/TRBV12-4|NA|many
TGTGCCAGCAGTTGGAGGGGACCTGGTGAAGCTTTCTTT
CASSWRGPGEAFF
>TRBJ2-3|TRBV7-2|NA|NA
TGTGCCAGCAGCTTAATCCGCCGGGATACGCAGTATTTT
CASSLIRRDTQYF
>TRBJ1-2|TRBV28|NA|few
TGTGCCAGCAGTTTCGGGCAAGGCTACACCTTC
CASSFGQGYTF
>TRBJ2-3|TRBV11-2|NA|few
TGTGCCAGCAGCTTACTGGGGGGGGCCGCCACAGATACGCAGTATTTT
CASSLLGGAATDTQYF
>TRBJ2-7|TRBV5-1|NA|many
TGTGCCAGCAGCTTGGTAAGCTCCTACGAGCAGTACTTC
CASSLVSSYEQYF
>TRBJ2-4|TRBV7-2|TRBD2|NA
TGTGCCAGCAGCTCAAGCGGGATAAGGGGCAAAAACATTCAGTACTTC
CASSSSGIRGKNIQYF